The entry that follows covers one TCR beta chain sequence. Its antigen is currently unknown. This record belongs to a study of cytomegalovirus exposure and HLA in healthy donors. Findings of the study overall: Cytomegalovirus status, reportedly, was diagnosed with high specificity and sensitivity by the classifier. Reported findings show TCR beta sequences accurately forecast HLA-A and HLA-B alleles in most subjects. Presence/absence comparisons presumed near-even sequencing depth among donors.

The CDR3 covers 16 residues. The germline V and J ends were trimmed by 5 bases and 0 bases, with 16 bases remaining between them. The germline CDR1 and CDR2 sequences are SGHTA and FQGNSA. Primers included in the PCR were 60 Vbeta and 13 Jbeta primers. The method was immunoSEQ multiplex PCR; TCRdb's version includes in-frame clones alone and lacks a portion of them. Found here are some 90,000 clones, about 81% of them singletons; the top ten hold roughly 1.5%. The chain employs TRBV7-2 and TRBJ1-1; D remains ambiguous. This clonotype originated in a man aged 35 to 55 in good health and CMV-seronegative. What was sequenced was PBMCs. The CDR3 DNA sequence: TGTGCCAGCAGCCCGGCAGACTGGATCGTGAACACTGAAGCTTTCTTT. As protein: CASSPADWIVNTEAFF.